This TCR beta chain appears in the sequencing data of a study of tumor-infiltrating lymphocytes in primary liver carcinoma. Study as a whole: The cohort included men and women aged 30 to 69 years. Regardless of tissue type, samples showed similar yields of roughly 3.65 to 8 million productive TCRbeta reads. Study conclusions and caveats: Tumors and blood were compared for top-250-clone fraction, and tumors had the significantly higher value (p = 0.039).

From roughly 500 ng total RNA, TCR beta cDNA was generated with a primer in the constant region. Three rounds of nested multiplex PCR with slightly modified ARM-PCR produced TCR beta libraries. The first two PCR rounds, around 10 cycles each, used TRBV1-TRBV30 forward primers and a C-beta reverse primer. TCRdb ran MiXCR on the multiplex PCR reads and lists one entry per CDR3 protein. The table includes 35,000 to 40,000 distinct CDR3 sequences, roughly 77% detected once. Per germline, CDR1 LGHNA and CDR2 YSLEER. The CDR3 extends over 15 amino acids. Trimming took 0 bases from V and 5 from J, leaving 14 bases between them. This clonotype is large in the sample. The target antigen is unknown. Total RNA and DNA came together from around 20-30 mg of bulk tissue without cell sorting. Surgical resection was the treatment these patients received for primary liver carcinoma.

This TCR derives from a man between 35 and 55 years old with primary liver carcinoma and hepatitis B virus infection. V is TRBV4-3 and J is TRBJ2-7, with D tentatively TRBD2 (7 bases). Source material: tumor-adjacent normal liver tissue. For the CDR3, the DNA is TGCGCCAGCAGCCAAGATAGGGGGGCGGGAGACGAGCAGTACTTC. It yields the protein CASSQDRGAGDEQYF.